The 20 T cell receptor beta chains presented below share a single source sample, sequenced in a study of technical replicates of blood from several donors. Produced via immunoSEQ multiplex PCR; TCRdb's table is partial and in-frame only. In the table there are 72,000 or so clones, 94% of which are singletons. Sequencing was done on a sample of T cells isolated from PBMCs. Receptors originate from a human donor in good health.

This clone was recorded once. V gene TRBV19 combines with J gene TRBJ1-1; a weak D match, TRBD1 (6 bases). The V and J ends lost 5 bases and 0 bases respectively, with 13 bases between them. The CDR3 is made up of 15 amino acids. The germline gives CDR1 LNHDA, CDR2 SQIVND (reference sequence). For the CDR3, the DNA is TGTGCCAGTAGTCGGGCAGGGGTAATGAACACTGAAGCTTTCTTT. This gives the protein CASSRAGVMNTEAFF.

The chain is built from TRBV29-1 and TRBJ1-1, with D tentatively TRBD1 (5 bases). The V gene's germline CDR1 is SQVTM and CDR2 ANQGSEA. The CDR3 loop spans 12 amino acids. Trimming left V 7 bases short and J 4 bases short, with 13 bases between. CDR3 DNA: TGCAGCGAAGGGGAATCGAGCACTGAAGCTTTCTTT. It specifies CSEGESSTEAFF.

V usage is TRBV4-1 and J usage is TRBJ2-4; maybe TRBD1 (6 bases). Per the germline V gene, CDR1 is MGHRA and CDR2 is YSYEKL. The CDR3 contains 14 residues. Trimming removed 4 bases at V and 6 bases at J, with 13 bases between. The CDR3 reads CASSPRGGRNIQYF. The CDR3 DNA reads TGCGCCAGCAGCCCTCGTGGGGGCAGAAACATTCAGTACTTC.

The rearrangement joins TRBV5-1 to TRBJ1-1, with 11 bases matching TRBD1. Germline CDR1 SGHRS, CDR2 YFSETQ. This CDR3 contains 17 residues. The junction had 5 bases not matched to a gene; V was cut back by 0 bases and J by 1 base. The CDR3 bases are TGCGCCAGCAGCTTGGAGGGACAGGGGGATTGGAACACTGAAGCTTTCTTT. Amino acids: CASSLEGQGDWNTEAFF.

This clone was seen only once. The chain couples TRBV6-5 to TRBJ1-5, with 7 positions matching TRBD1. V was clipped by 6 bases and J by 3 bases; unmatched bases: 8. Germline V gene sequence: CDR1 MNHEY, CDR2 SVGAGI. This CDR3 has 15 residues. The CDR3 DNA reads TGTGCCAGCAGCAGGGGGGCTTCCTTCAATCAGCCCCAGCATTTT. Its translation: CASSRGASFNQPQHF.

The CDR3 nucleotides read TGTGCCAGCAAAAGGAGGTCGAACACTGAAGCTTTCTTT. Protein product: CASKRRSNTEAFF. The chain employs TRBV28 and TRBJ1-1; no reliable D call. CDR3 length equals 13 residues. The V end lost 7 bases, the J end lost 1 base, and 10 bases lay between the germline ends. Germline CDR1 and CDR2: MDHEN and SYDVKM.

The chain couples TRBV5-1 to TRBJ2-3; a weak D match, TRBD2 (5 bases). Trimming took off 2 bases at V and 2 bases at J, with 15 bases between the two ends. The CDR3 has 16 amino acids. CDR1 is SGHRS and CDR2 is YFSETQ in the germline V gene. The CDR3 sequence is CASSFLERTTTDTQYF. The CDR3 DNA follows: TGCGCCAGCAGCTTTTTAGAGCGGACGACCACAGATACGCAGTATTTT. The complete variable domain, with remaining parts taken from reference TRBV5-1 and TRBJ2-3, reads KAGVTQTPRYLIKTRGQQVTLSCSPISGHRSVSWYQQTPGQGLQFLFEYFSETQRNKGNFPGRFSGRQFSNSRSEMNVSTLELGDSALYLCASSFLERTTTDTQYFGPGTRLTVL.

The chain uses TRBV29-1 and TRBJ1-2; a weak D match, TRBD1 (6 bases). Germline V gives CDR1 SQVTM, CDR2 ANQGSEA. Trimming removed 5 bases from V and 5 bases from J, with 9 bases in between. The CDR3 extends over 11 amino acids. Written as DNA, the CDR3 is TGCAGCGTTCAAACAGGGTATGGCTACACCTTC. Translation gives CSVQTGYGYTF.

V and J are TRBV2 and TRBJ1-2; TRBD1 matches at 7 bases. CDR1 is SNHLY and CDR2 is FYNNEI in the germline V gene. There are 11 residues in the CDR3. J was trimmed by 10 bases and V by 6 bases; bases with no gene match: 5. CDR3 residues: CASRRDSYYTF. The CDR3 DNA reads TGTGCCAGCAGACGGGACAGCTACTACACCTTC.

This clone was detected once. This chain joins TRBV6-5 and TRBJ1-2, with D possibly being TRBD1 (5 bases). CDR1 is MNHEY, CDR2 SVGAGI, per germline. This CDR3 has 14 residues. V shed 2 bases and J shed 8 bases, with 15 bases lying between them. CDR3: CASSYVEGRRGYTF. CDR3 nucleotide sequence: TGTGCCAGCAGTTACGTGGAGGGGCGTCGGGGCTACACCTTC.

The V gene is TRBV4-3, the J gene TRBJ2-7, with 7 bases identical to TRBD2. V lost 3 bases to trimming and J lost 0 bases; unmatched junction nucleotides: 2. CDR3 length: 14 residues. Germline V lookup: CDR1 LGHNA, CDR2 YSLEER. The CDR3 DNA sequence: TGCGCCAGCAGCCATCGGACTAGCTCCTACGAGCAGTACTTC. This translates into CASSHRTSSYEQYF.

This chain uses TRBV11-3 with TRBJ1-1; 7 nucleotides align to TRBD1. This CDR3 region has 16 residues. With V trimmed by 5 bases and J by 1 base, 10 bases remained unmatched. Looked up from germline, CDR1 is SGHNT and CDR2 is YENEEA. This CDR3 reads CASSPHSGQSNTEAFF. CDR3 nucleotide sequence: TGTGCCAGCAGCCCCCACTCGGGACAGTCGAACACTGAAGCTTTCTTT.

The chain employs TRBV7-9 and TRBJ1-3; a possible D gene is TRBD1 (5 bases). V gave up 1 base and J gave up 1 base, with 8 bases separating them. The CDR3 extends over 15 amino acids. Germline V gene sequence: CDR1 SEHNR, CDR2 FQNEAQ (reference sequence). The CDR3 DNA sequence: TGTGCCAGCAGCTTAGGCCAGGGTTCTGGAAACACCATATATTTT. Protein product: CASSLGQGSGNTIYF.

The rearrangement links TRBV4-2 to TRBJ1-2, with unresolved D. The CDR3 is 14 residues long. Between the trimmed V and J ends, which lost 2 bases and 9 bases, there was a span of 16 bases. Germline values: CDR1 LGHNA, CDR2 YNFKEQ. The chain's CDR3 is CASSQQSSPIRYTF. CDR3 DNA: TGTGCCAGCAGCCAACAATCTTCGCCTATTCGCTACACCTTC.

The rearrangement links TRBV5-5 to TRBJ1-5; D is unresolved. The germline CDR1 and CDR2 sequences are SGHKS and YYEKEE (reference sequence). The CDR3 runs to 13 residues. Trimming took off 4 bases at V and 7 bases at J, with 12 bases between the two ends. DNA of the CDR3: TGTGCCAGCAGCCTGCACACAGAACAGCCCCAGCATTTT. Encoded protein: CASSLHTEQPQHF.

This sequence joins TRBV28 and TRBJ1-3, with 8 bases lining up with TRBD1. This CDR3 contains 14 residues. Germline-derived CDR1 and CDR2 are MDHEN and SYDVKM. As DNA, the CDR3 is TGTGCTATCACAAGGGGCCAGGGGGCGGACACCATATATTTT. Translated: CAITRGQGADTIYF.

The chain carries TRBV7-2 and TRBJ2-1, with 8 bases aligning to TRBD2. Germline V gene sequence: CDR1 SGHTA, CDR2 FQGNSA. The ends lost 3 bases at V and 3 bases at J; junction bases unmatched: 1. The CDR3 extends over 14 amino acids. This chain's CDR3 is CASSFTSGYNEQFF. DNA of the CDR3: TGTGCCAGCAGCTTTACTAGCGGCTACAATGAGCAGTTCTTC.

The gene calls are TRBV7-3 and TRBJ1-2; 9 bases map to TRBD1. Per the germline V gene, CDR1 is SGHTA and CDR2 is FQGTGA. This CDR3 has 14 amino acids. V lost 8 bases and J lost 6; bases outside the gene matches: 10. DNA for the CDR3: TGTGCCAGCTCAGGTGGTGGGACAGGGAATGGCTACACCTTC. It translates to CASSGGGTGNGYTF.

This clone was detected only a few times. The chain is built from TRBV19 and TRBJ2-7, with D maybe TRBD1 (5 bases). Germline loops: CDR1 LNHDA, CDR2 SQIVND (reference sequence). V lost 6 bases and J lost 7, with 19 bases in between. The CDR3 has 14 amino acids. CDR3 DNA sequence: TGTGCCAGTAGGCTGACAGAACTCCTAGGGGAGCAGTACTTC. It yields the protein CASRLTELLGEQYF.

The genes are TRBV28 and TRBJ2-7; D possibly corresponds to TRBD2 (6 bases). In germline, CDR1 is MDHEN, CDR2 SYDVKM. Between the trimmed V and J ends, which lost 3 bases and 3 bases, there was a span of 15 bases. This CDR3 spans 15 amino acids. The CDR3 region is CASSFTSGDHYEQYF. Here the CDR3 DNA reads TGTGCCAGCAGTTTTACTTCGGGGGACCACTACGAGCAGTACTTC.